This TCR beta chain was identified in a study of blood T cell repertoires in COVID-19. About the study: The cDNA or gDNA used as material had been derived from T cells, B-cell-depleted T cells, or PBMCs.

The CDR3 is 15 amino acids. CDR1 is MNHEY, CDR2 SVGAGI, per germline. The J segment lost 7 bases and the V segment lost 6 bases, leaving 9 bases of the junction unmatched. TCRdb's copy holds only in-frame clones and misses some; the assay was immunoSEQ multiplex PCR. The table records 60,000 to 70,000 clones, around 90% of them present only once. The sequence was collected from a woman older than 75 with active COVID-19. This rearrangement joins TRBV6-5 to TRBJ2-3; 11 positions match TRBD2. The source material was peripheral blood. The CDR3 loop reads CASSPLVAGGNTQYF. In DNA, the CDR3 is TGTGCCAGCAGCCCCCTCGTAGCGGGGGGGAATACGCAGTATTTT.